This record concerns one T cell receptor (beta chain) sequence. Its antigen is as yet unknown. This sample stems from a study of T-cell reconstitution after alpha-beta-depleted transplantation in children. Preparation of the TCRbeta library involved a method that used unique molecular identifiers. Using its own MiXCR run on the PCR reads, TCRdb lists one record per CDR3 protein. The sample shows about 870,000 distinct CDR3 sequences, approximately 15% of them seen only once. Study results and caveats: Some patients showed high day-60 TCRbeta diversity, which derived from surviving recipient T cells and thymic progenitors.

The CDR3 contains 19 residues. CDR1 is MNHEY and CDR2 is SVGEGT in the germline V gene. Trimming stripped 0 bases from V and 3 bases from J, with 23 bases between. The chain combines TRBV6-2 or TRBV6-3 with TRBJ2-5, with D perhaps matching TRBD1 (5 bases). The receptor's source is a male patient younger than 18 who had a stem cell transplant for acute lymphoblastic leukemia, so the T cells may come from the graft donor. Source: PBMCs, mostly from graft donor cells, taken 360 days after TCRalphabeta/CD19-depleted stem cell transplant. In DNA form, the CDR3 reads TGTGCCAGCAGTTACTCGAGGTCGTCAAGGCAGGGTTGGGAAGAGACCCAGTACTTC. The encoded protein is CASSYSRSSRQGWEETQYF.